This entry describes one T cell receptor beta chain. The record originates from a study of blood T cell repertoires in COVID-19. Study context: T cells, B-cell-depleted T cells, or PBMCs supplied cDNA or gDNA.

Germline V gives CDR1 SEHNR, CDR2 FQNEAQ (reference sequence). V lost 6 bases to trimming and J lost 5 bases, with 14 bases between them. The CDR3 loop spans 13 amino acids. Source study methods: For nucleated cells, counts were estimated from reference gene primer amplification. Assay: immunoSEQ multiplex PCR; the TCRdb copy retains only in-frame clones and omits some. From that table come the V and J calls and clone size; the DNA was used to work out D and trimming. The sample has about 36,000 clones, 81% seen once; the top ten hold around two fifths. The chain links TRBV7-9 to TRBJ2-7; D might be TRBD1 (6 bases). This sequence was found in a human donor in a cohort sampled during active or convalescent COVID-19. The donor label of this sample is uncertain. Material for sequencing was peripheral blood. CDR3 sequence (DNA): TGTGCCAGCAGGTCCACAGGGCCGAACGAGCAGTACTTC. It yields the protein CASRSTGPNEQYF.